This T cell receptor (beta chain) was sequenced during a study of T cell responses to AZD1222 COVID-19 vaccine. Findings and caveats of the study: Repertoire sampling occurred only after the peak T cell response. Spike as a whole was targeted by vaccine-associated CD4 TCRs, dominant at 160-218 and 743-854.

Some clones are missing from TCRdb's copy, which holds only in-frame ones; the method was immunoSEQ multiplex PCR. The repertoire consists of approximately 150,000 clones, with about 91% occurring once and the leading ten covering 9.3%. With regard to this clone: Its antigen is undetermined.

The CDR3 contains 15 residues. Germline V gene lookup returns CDR1 LNHNV and CDR2 YYDKDF (reference sequence). The V end was cut by 2 bases, the J end by 3 bases, with 14 bases between. This TCR came from an adult who received the AZD1222 COVID-19 vaccine. This material consisted of peripheral blood, taken 28 days after the second AZD1222 dose. The rearrangement uses TRBV15 and TRBJ2-7; the D gene is possibly TRBD2 (6 bases). The CDR3 nucleotides read TGTGCCACCAGCAGAACCGGGCTGGGGGGCTACGAGCAGTACTTC. This encodes CATSRTGLGGYEQYF.